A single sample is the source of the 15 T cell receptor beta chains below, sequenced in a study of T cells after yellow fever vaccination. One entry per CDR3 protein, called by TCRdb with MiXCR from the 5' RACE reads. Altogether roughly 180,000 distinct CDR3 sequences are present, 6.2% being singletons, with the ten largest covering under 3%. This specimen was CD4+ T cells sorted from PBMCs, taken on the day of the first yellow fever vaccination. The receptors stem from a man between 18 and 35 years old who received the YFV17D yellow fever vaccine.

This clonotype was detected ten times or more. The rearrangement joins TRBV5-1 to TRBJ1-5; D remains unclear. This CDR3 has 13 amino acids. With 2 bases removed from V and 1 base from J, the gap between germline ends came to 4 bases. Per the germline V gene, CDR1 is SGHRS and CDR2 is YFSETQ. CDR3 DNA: TGCGCCAGCAGCTTTGGGAGCAATCAGCCCCAGCATTTT. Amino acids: CASSFGSNQPQHF.

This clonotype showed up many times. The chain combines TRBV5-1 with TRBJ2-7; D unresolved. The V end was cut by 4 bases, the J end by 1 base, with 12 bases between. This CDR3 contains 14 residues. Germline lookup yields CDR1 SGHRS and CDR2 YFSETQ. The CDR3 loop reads CASSPELSSYEQYV. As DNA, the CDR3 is TGCGCCAGCAGCCCAGAGCTAAGTTCCTACGAGCAGTACGTC.

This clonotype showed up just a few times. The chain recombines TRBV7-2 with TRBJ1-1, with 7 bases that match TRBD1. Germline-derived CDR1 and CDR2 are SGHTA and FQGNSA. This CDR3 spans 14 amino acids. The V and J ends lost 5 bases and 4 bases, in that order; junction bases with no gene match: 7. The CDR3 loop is CASSPEQGSTEAFF. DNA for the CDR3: TGTGCCAGCAGCCCAGAACAGGGGAGCACTGAAGCTTTCTTT.

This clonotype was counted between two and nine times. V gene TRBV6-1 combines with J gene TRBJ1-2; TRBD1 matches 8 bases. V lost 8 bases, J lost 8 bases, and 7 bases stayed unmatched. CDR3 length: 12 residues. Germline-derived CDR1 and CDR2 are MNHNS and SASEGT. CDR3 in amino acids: CASFARGLGYTF. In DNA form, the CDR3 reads TGTGCCAGCTTCGCCAGGGGGCTCGGCTACACCTTC.

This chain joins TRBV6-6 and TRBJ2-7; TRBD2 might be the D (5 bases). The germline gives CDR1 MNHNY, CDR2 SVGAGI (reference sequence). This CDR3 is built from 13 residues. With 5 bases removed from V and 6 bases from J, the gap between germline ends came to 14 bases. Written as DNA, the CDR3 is TGTGCCAGCAGTGACAACCGGGAACTCGAGCAGTACGTC. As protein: CASSDNRELEQYV.

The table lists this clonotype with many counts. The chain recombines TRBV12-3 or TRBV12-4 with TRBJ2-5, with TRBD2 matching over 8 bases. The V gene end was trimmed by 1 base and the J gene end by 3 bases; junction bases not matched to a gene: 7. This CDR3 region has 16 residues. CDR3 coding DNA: TGTGCCAGCAGTTTAGACGAAGGAGCGGGGGAAGAGACCCAGTACTTC. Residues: CASSLDEGAGEETQYF.

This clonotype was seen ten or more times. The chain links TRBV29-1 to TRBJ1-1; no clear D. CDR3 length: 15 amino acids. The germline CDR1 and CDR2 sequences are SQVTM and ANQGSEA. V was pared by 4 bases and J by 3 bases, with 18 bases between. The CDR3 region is CSVALRGSGYTEAFF. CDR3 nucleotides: TGCAGCGTTGCCCTAAGAGGCAGCGGGTACACTGAAGCTTTCTTT. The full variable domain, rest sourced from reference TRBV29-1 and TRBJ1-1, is SAVISQKPSRDICQRGTSLTIQCQVDSQVTMMFWYRQQPGQSLTLIATANQGSEATYESGFVIDKFPISRPNLTFSTLTVSNMSPEDSSIYLCSVALRGSGYTEAFFGQGTRLTVV.

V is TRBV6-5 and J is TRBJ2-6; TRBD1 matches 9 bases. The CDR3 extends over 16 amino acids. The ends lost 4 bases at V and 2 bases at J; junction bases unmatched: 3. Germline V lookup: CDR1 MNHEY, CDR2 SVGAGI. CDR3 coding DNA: TGTGCCAGCAGTTTCACAGGGGGCGCTGGGGCCAACGTCCTGACTTTC. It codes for CASSFTGGAGANVLTF.

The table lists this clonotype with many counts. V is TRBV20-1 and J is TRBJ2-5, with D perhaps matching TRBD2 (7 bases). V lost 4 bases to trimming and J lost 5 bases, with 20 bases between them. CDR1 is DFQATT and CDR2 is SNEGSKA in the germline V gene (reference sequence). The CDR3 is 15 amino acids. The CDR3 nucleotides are TGCAGTGCTACACTGGGGAGGGGGGGATTTGAGACCCAGTACTTC. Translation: CSATLGRGGFETQYF.

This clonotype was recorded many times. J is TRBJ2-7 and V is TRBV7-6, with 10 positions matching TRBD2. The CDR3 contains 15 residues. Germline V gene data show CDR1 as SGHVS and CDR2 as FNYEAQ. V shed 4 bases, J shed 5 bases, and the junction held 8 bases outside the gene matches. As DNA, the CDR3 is TGTGCCAGCAGCTCAAGGAGCGGGGGGGTCAACGAGCAGTACTTC. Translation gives CASSSRSGGVNEQYF.

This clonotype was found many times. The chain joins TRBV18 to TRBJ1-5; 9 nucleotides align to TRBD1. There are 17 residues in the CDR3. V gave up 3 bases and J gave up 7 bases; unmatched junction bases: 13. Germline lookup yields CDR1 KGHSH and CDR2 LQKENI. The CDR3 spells CASSPLSDRGTRQPQHF. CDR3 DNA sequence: TGTGCCAGCTCACCCCTTTCCGACAGGGGGACCAGGCAGCCCCAGCATTTT.

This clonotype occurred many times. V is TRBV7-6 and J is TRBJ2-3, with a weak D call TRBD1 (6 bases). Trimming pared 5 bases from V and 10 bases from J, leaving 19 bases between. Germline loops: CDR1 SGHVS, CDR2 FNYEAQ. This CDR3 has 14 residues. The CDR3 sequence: CASSALVGALSQYF. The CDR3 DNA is TGTGCCAGCAGCGCCCTGGTGGGGGCCCTTTCGCAGTATTTT.

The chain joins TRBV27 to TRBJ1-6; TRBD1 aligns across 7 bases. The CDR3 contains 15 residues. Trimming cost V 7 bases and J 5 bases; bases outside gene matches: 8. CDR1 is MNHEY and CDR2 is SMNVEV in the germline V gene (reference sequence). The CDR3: CASTQGGRNNSPLHF. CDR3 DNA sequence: TGTGCCAGCACCCAGGGGGGGCGAAATAATTCACCCCTCCACTTT.

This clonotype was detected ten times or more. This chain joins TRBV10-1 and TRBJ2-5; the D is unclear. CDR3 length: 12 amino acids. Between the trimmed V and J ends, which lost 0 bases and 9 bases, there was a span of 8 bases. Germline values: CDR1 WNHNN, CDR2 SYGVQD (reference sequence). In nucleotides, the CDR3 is TGCGCCAGCAGTGAGTCGAGCCAGCCCCAGTACTTC. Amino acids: CASSESSQPQYF.

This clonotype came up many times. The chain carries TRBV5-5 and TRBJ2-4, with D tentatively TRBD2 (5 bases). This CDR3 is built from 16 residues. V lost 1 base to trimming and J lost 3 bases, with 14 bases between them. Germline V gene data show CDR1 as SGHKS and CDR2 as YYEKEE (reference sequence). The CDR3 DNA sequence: TGTGCCAGCAGCTTGACCGTGAGGGTAGACAAAAACATTCAGTACTTC. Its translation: CASSLTVRVDKNIQYF.